The source of this TCR beta chain is a study of control samples from healthy donors and cancer patients. TCRdb keeps only in-frame clones here, not all; method: immunoSEQ multiplex PCR. The sample consists of tens of thousands of clones, approximately 90% of them appearing once. This clone was seen only a few times. J gave up 10 bases and V 9 bases, and 9 bases lay outside the gene matches. CDR3 length: 12 residues. From germline, CDR1 is KGHDR and CDR2 SFDVKD. Specimen: PBMCs. The origin of this receptor is a woman aged 55-69 years with head and neck cancer. V and J are TRBV24-1 and TRBJ2-3; 7 nucleotides match TRBD2. The chain's CDR3 is CATSGGTTAQYF. Here the CDR3 DNA reads TGTGCCACCTCGGGGGGTACTACAGCGCAGTATTTT.